These T cell receptor beta chains were read from a single sample in a study of blood T cell repertoires in COVID-19. TCRdb keeps only in-frame clones here, not all; method: immunoSEQ multiplex PCR. The sample has about 490,000 clones; 80% to 90% are singletons. Sequenced input: peripheral blood. The receptors here all came from a human donor in a cohort sampled during active COVID-19. Both conserved end residues are part of each CDR3. The order of the fields is D gene, V gene, J gene, clone size, CDR3 protein, CDR3 DNA. The D gene is left open where the match is weak. Clone size is not always given. Where it is, it says once, few, many or a class for expanded clones.

>TRBD2|TRBV19|TRBJ2-7|NA
CASSAPGTSGAVYEQYF
TGTGCCAGTAGTGCCCCTGGGACTAGCGGGGCGGTCTACGAGCAGTACTTC
>TRBD1|TRBV5-1|TRBJ2-7|once
CASASGTGNLYEQYF
TGCGCCAGCGCCTCCGGGACAGGTAACTTATACGAGCAGTACTTC
>NA|TRBV6-2/TRBV6-3|TRBJ2-1|NA
CASSYRDYNEQFF
TGTGCCAGCAGTTACCGGGACTACAATGAGCAGTTCTTC
>NA|TRBV9|TRBJ2-1|few
CASSVSGTRDNEQFF
TGTGCCAGCAGCGTGTCTGGGACTCGAGACAATGAGCAGTTCTTC
>NA|TRBV4-3|TRBJ2-5|NA
CASSQDVFGRRGETQYF
TGCGCCAGCAGCCAAGATGTGTTTGGTCGAAGAGGGGAGACCCAGTACTTC
>NA|TRBV29-1|TRBJ1-2|NA
CSVEDSGGQYYGYTF
TGCAGCGTTGAAGATTCGGGGGGGCAGTACTATGGCTACACCTTC
>TRBD1|TRBV19|TRBJ1-5|many
CASSRDRNQPQHF
TGTGCCAGTAGTAGGGACAGAAATCAGCCCCAGCATTTT
>TRBD2|TRBV6-2/TRBV6-3|TRBJ2-3|NA
CASSPGGSKDTQYF
TGTGCCAGCAGTCCGGGCGGGAGTAAAGATACGCAGTATTTT
>NA|TRBV2|TRBJ1-6|NA
CASSPPPRRNNSPLHF
TGTGCCAGCTCCCCCCCACCTAGGCGGAATAATTCACCCCTCCACTTT
>NA|TRBV10-3|TRBJ2-1|NA
CAISESDYQFF
TGTGCCATCAGTGAGTCGGACTACCAGTTCTTC
>NA|TRBV7-2|TRBJ1-1|NA
CASSLSSGFYTEAFF
TGTGCCAGCAGCTTGTCGTCCGGTTTTTACACTGAAGCTTTCTTT
>NA|TRBV18|TRBJ1-2|NA
CASSPPPNYRHGYTF
TGTGCCAGCTCACCACCGCCCAACTATAGGCATGGCTACACCTTC
>TRBD1|TRBV28|TRBJ1-1|NA
CASSLAQTGEAFF
TGTGCCAGCAGTTTAGCTCAGACAGGGGAAGCTTTCTTT
>NA|TRBV19|TRBJ1-3|NA
CASGNSGGNTIYF
TGTGCCAGTGGAAATAGCGGAGGAAACACCATATATTTT
>NA|TRBV28|TRBJ1-5|once
CASSLRTVSSNQPQHF
TGTGCCAGCAGTTTAAGGACAGTTAGTAGCAATCAGCCCCAGCATTTT
>NA|TRBV30|TRBJ2-1|NA
CASFQTSYNEQFF
TGTGCCAGCTTCCAAACCTCCTACAATGAGCAGTTCTTC
>TRBD2|TRBV7-3|TRBJ2-3|once
CASSPGLAGEGTQYF
TGTGCCAGCAGCCCGGGACTAGCGGGAGAAGGTACGCAGTATTTT
>NA|TRBV18|TRBJ1-5|NA
CASSWDFGQPQHF
TGTGCCAGCTCATGGGACTTTGGTCAGCCCCAGCATTTT
>NA|TRBV27|TRBJ1-5|few
CASSNEYSNQPQHF
TGTGCCAGCAGTAACGAGTATAGCAATCAGCCCCAGCATTTT
>TRBD1|TRBV27|TRBJ1-1|NA
CASPRTGALNTEAFF
TGTGCCAGCCCCCGGACAGGGGCCCTGAACACTGAAGCTTTCTTT
>TRBD1|TRBV19|TRBJ1-1|NA
CASTMTGGWNTEAFF
TGTGCCAGTACTATGACAGGGGGCTGGAACACTGAAGCTTTCTTT
>NA|TRBV5-4|TRBJ1-2|NA
CASSLASSYGYTF
TGTGCCAGCAGCTTGGCCTCTTCCTATGGCTACACCTTC
>TRBD2|TRBV10-3|TRBJ2-1|NA
CAISESKVAGQYNEQFF
TGTGCCATCAGTGAGTCGAAAGTAGCGGGTCAGTATAATGAGCAGTTCTTC
>TRBD1|TRBV4-3|TRBJ1-2|NA
CASSQKSTGGNYGYTF
TGCGCCAGCAGCCAGAAGTCCACAGGGGGCAACTATGGCTACACCTTC
>NA|TRBV21-1|TRBJ2-7|NA
CASSRDRSTSYEQYF
TGTGCCAGCAGCCGGGACAGGAGCACATCCTACGAGCAGTACTTC
>NA|TRBV3-1/TRBV3-2|TRBJ2-3|NA
CASSSIGDGEAALTDTQYF
TGTGCCAGCAGCTCAATAGGGGACGGGGAGGCGGCTCTCACAGATACGCAGTATTTT
>NA|TRBV6-4|TRBJ1-5|NA
CASSVEGSNQPQHF
TGTGCCAGCAGTGTCGAGGGAAGCAATCAGCCCCAGCATTTT
>NA|TRBV14|TRBJ1-2|NA
CASSQPNSGLNSEGYTF
TGTGCCAGCAGCCAACCTAACTCGGGACTCAACTCGGAGGGCTACACCTTC
>NA|TRBV18|TRBJ1-3|NA
CASSPAGAGNTIYF
TGTGCCAGCTCACCAGCCGGGGCTGGAAACACCATATATTTT
>TRBD1|TRBV5-1|TRBJ1-1|once
CASSSRTGYTEAFF
TGCGCCAGCAGTTCGAGGACAGGTTACACTGAAGCTTTCTTT
>NA|TRBV30|TRBJ1-1|NA
CAWMIGHFNTEAFF
TGTGCCTGGATGATAGGACACTTTAACACTGAAGCTTTCTTT
>NA|TRBV11-3|TRBJ2-1|NA
CASSMGLQIYNEQFF
TGTGCCAGCAGCATGGGACTGCAGATCTACAATGAGCAGTTCTTC
>NA|TRBV10-3|TRBJ1-1|NA
CAISEIGVTEAFF
TGTGCCATCAGTGAGATAGGGGTTACTGAAGCTTTCTTT
>TRBD2|TRBV11-2|TRBJ2-1|once
CASSLGLAGPWSNNEQFF
TGTGCCAGCAGCTTGGGACTAGCGGGCCCCTGGAGCAACAATGAGCAGTTCTTC
>NA|TRBV11-2|TRBJ2-3|NA
CASSPGIADTQYF
TGTGCCAGCAGCCCCGGGATCGCAGATACGCAGTATTTT
>TRBD1|TRBV10-2|TRBJ1-5|NA
CASSPTGGQENQPQHF
TGCGCCAGCAGCCCGACAGGGGGCCAGGAAAATCAGCCCCAGCATTTT
>NA|TRBV18|TRBJ1-3|NA
CASSPRQDSGNTIYF
TGTGCCAGCTCACCACGGCAGGACTCTGGAAACACCATATATTTT
>NA|TRBV19|TRBJ1-5|NA
CASSLIPQPQHF
TGTGCCAGTAGTCTTATCCCCCAGCCCCAGCATTTT
>TRBD1|TRBV29-1|TRBJ1-2|NA
CSVQPFTGANYGYTF
TGCAGCGTCCAGCCTTTTACAGGGGCTAACTATGGCTACACCTTC
>TRBD2|TRBV28|TRBJ2-1|NA
CASSLSGRRNEQFF
TGTGCCAGCAGTTTAAGCGGGAGGAGGAATGAGCAGTTCTTC